This record looks at one TCR beta chain sequence and its context. Its binding antigen is unknown. No per-base quality is available; no much larger clone lies one base away. TCRbeta CDR3 regions were amplified from genomic DNA by means of the immunoSEQ Assay, a bias-controlled multiplex PCR. The study's own analysis went as follows. The number of nucleated cells in each sample was estimated by amplification of reference gene primers within the assay. To quantify the absolute abundance of each unique TCRbeta CDR3 rearrangement, sequence reads were collapsed and filtered. For each sample, productive Simpson clonality was calculated by taking the square root of Simpson's diversity index across productive rearrangements. TCRdb took over this immuneACCESS table, retaining in-frame rearrangements with V and J assigned. Such tables are incomplete; in checked studies, under half of the missing clones stem from an unresolved V gene, and the remainder is unexplained. V, J and clone size derive from that table, while D and trimming were established from the DNA sequence. Present in this sample are fewer than 200,000 clones, 79% of which were seen just once. The ten largest clones represent roughly 8% of the sample.

The V end gives up 2 bases and the J end 7 bases, leaving 9 bases in the junction not matched to a gene. Measured from the cysteine to the phenylalanine, the CDR3 is 15 residues long. Kept here is only the CDR3 DNA, which spans 45 bases and is read in frame from base 1. For CDR1 and CDR2, the germline V gene lists MGHDK and SYGVNS. At one collaborating source in Seattle, patients were enrolled during active infection and were followed longitudinally through the course of disease. Collaborating institutions collected whole blood in K2EDTA tubes following their own protocols. For TCRbeta analysis, collaborators shipped samples as frozen whole blood, isolated PBMCs, or DNA extracted from either of those sample types. This entry belongs to a study of blood T cell repertoires in COVID-19 (dated by TCRdb to about 2020). Study-level background: Samples from collaborators originated in the United States, Italy and Spain and spanned both the acute and convalescent phases of COVID-19. The dataset comprised deeply sampled blood TCRbeta repertoires from subjects exposed to, actively infected with, or recovered from COVID-19. The sample metadata nearly always contained a de-identified subject ID, COVID-19 status, age in years and sex. The prospective study material was composed of cDNA or gDNA derived from T cells, B-cell-depleted T cells, or PBMCs. The repertoires were released in a freely available public database meant as a resource for research on the immune response to SARS-CoV-2. Samples came from the ongoing ImmuneRACE study (first 160 participants) plus 1,254 subjects from 6 global collaborators. Where available, HLA class I and class II types were obtained from metadata supplied by the sample provider rather than from assay-based typing. Study-level results and caveats: The quantity of clinical and demographic metadata differed by source and by participant and was supplied without curation.

The receptor comes from a woman aged 60 to 75 with COVID-19, enrolled during active disease. Sequenced sample: peripheral blood. In this chain, TRBV25-1 is recombined with TRBJ2-7, with 9 bases aligning to TRBD2. DNA sequence: TGTGCCAGCAGTGAAACGGTAGCGGGAGCTAGGGAGCAGTACTTC. Its product reads: CASSETVAGAREQYF.